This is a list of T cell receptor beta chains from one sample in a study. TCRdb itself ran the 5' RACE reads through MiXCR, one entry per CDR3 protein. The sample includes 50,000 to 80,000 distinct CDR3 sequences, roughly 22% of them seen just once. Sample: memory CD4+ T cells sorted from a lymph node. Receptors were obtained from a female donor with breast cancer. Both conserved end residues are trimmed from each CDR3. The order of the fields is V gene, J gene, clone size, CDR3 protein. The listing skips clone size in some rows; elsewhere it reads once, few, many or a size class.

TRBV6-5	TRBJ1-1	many	ASSYSGAMNTEAF
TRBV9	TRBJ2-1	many	ASSVGAGGGDEQF
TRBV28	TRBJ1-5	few	ASKTITGYNQPQH
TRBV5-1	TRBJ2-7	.	ASSYGQGAFVEQY
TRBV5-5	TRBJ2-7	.	ASSLEQASSYEQY
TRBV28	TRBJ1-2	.	ASSFLESGRDGYT
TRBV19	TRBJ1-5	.	ASNRNSNQPQH
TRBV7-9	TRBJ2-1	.	ASSLRTGGAYNEQF
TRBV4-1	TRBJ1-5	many	ASSQAGDQPQH
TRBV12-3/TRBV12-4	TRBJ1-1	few	ASSFRLGTPKGNTEAF
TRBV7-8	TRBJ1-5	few	ASSLALNQPQH
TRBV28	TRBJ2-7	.	ASGPGSSYEQY
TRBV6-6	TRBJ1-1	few	ASRKKEEGTEAF
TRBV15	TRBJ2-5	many	ATSRQYQETQY
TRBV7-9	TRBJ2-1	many	ASSASAEQF
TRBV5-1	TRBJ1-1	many	ASSLAGPELEAF
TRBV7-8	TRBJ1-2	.	ASSAGQLYGYT
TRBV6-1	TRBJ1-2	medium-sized	ASSEGQGQRGYT
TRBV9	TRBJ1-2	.	ASSVQPGDTGYI
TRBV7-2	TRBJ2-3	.	ASSSYQRTDTQY
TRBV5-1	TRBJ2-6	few	ASSLVGQGAGANVLT
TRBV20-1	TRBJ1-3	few	SARGPGDTIY
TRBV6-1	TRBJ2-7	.	ASTKDRDMEY
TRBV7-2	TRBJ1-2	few	ASSFYQDDYGYT
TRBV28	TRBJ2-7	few	ASAGVKNEQY
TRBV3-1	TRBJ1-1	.	AGSLEGSANTEAF
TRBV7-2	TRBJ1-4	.	ASSKRQGEELF
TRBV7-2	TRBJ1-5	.	ASSLSDSYSNQPQH
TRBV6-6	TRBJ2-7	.	ASTLSTGTGFTYEQY
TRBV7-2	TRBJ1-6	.	ASSRRDRPLH
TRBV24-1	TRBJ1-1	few	ATQTGEYTEAF
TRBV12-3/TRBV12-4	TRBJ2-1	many	ASSFSSGSHEQF
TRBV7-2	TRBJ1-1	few	ASSLGGLTNTEAF
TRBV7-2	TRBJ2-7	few	ASSPQPNYEQY
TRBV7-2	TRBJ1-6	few	ASSTQGRDRFH
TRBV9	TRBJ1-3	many	ASSAPQQLSGNTIY
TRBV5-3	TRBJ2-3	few	ARSLFRDRGCTDTQY
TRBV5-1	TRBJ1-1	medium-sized	ASSLIDERAIAEAF
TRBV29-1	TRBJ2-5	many	SVRQVGETQY
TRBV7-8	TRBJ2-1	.	ASSLEDPSSYNEQF
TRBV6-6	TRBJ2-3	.	ASTGGSGPQY
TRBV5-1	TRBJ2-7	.	ASSLGPGQGYEQY
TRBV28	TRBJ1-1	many	ASSLTGGNTEAF